This T cell receptor (beta chain) comes out of a study of CXCR3-negative and CXCR3-positive naive CD8 T cells (dated by TCRdb to between 2018 and 2020). Regarding the study in general: In total, 130 million to 150 million TRB reads were obtained, or roughly 1.5 +/- 0.3 million reads per library. Diversity and physicochemical repertoire analyses were performed on around 10 donors pooled from two independent experiments. The TRBV-TRBJ cluster analysis covered naive subsets from about five donors and memory cells from 3 donors. The research as a whole found: CXCR3 expression partially decreased after cryopreservation, so most assays used freshly isolated PBMCs. Surface CD5, linked to self-reactivity in mice, was comparable between naive subsets; TCR interaction strength was therefore also inferred from TRB CDR3 physicochemical properties. Within the same donor, TRBV-TRBJ usage looked similar between naive CXCR3-negative and CXCR3-positive cells, but memory cells had distinct patterns. Both naive subsets had comparably high repertoire diversity, while memory CD8+ T cells had much lower repertoire diversity.

Each CD8+ T cell subset was flow-sorted in triplicate, with 300,000 cells per subset placed directly into RLT lysis buffer. Standard density gradient centrifugation was used to isolate peripheral blood mononuclear cells from buffy coats. An RNeasy Mini Kit was used to extract total RNA from the sorted cells. According to the germline V gene, CDR1 reads SGHDN and CDR2 reads FVKESK. The CDR3 runs 14 residues from the cysteine to the phenylalanine. No coding sequence is recorded. For this clonotype: What antigen it recognizes has not been identified.

Sequenced using a NextSeq 550. The Human TCR Profiling Kit (MiLaboratory) was used to make UMI-labeled 5' RACE TRB cDNA libraries. cDNA synthesis used the entire amount of extracted RNA, and PCR amplification then used the entire amount of cDNA produced. The libraries were made side by side, with each library going through the same number of PCR cycles. The authors' analysis ran thus. MIGEC and MiXCR extracted about 53,000 +/- 10,000 unique UMI-labeled TRB cDNA molecules per library, requiring at least two reads per UMI. Each library averaged around 42,000 +/- 9,900 functional in-frame TRB CDR3 nucleotide clonotypes without stop codons. Diversity metrics, including normalized Shannon-Wiener and Chao1, were computed in VDJtools after downsampling to 5000 UMI-labeled TRB molecules per sample. Clonotype-size-weighted physicochemical properties of the central five CDR3 residues (interaction energy, strength, volume and Kidera factor 4) were computed in VDJtools. TCRdb reprocessed the reads and provides one entry for every CDR3 protein sequence; no DNA is given. These V and J calls are TCRdb output, not the study's own analysis. The table for this sample lists roughly 30,000 distinct CDR3 sequences. The ten most abundant clones make up about 10% of the sample.

Recombination joined TRBV14 with TRBJ2-1. The sequencing sample was made of memory CD8+ T cells from blood. The label giving this sample's cell subset or site can be read as: conventional CD8+ memory T cells (TMEM), sorted as controls. This clonotype originated in a human donor in good health. Some clones in this sample may be carry-over from other donors' samples. The CDR3 protein is CASSRGPLQDEQFF.